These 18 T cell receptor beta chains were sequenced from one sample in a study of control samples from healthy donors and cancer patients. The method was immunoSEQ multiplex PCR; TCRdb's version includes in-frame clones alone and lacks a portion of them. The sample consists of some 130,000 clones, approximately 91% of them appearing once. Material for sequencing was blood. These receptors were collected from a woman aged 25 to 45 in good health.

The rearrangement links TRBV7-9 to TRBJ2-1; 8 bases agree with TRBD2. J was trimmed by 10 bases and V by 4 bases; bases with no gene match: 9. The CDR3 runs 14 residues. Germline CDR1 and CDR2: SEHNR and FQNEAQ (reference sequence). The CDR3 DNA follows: TGTGCCAGCAGCTCCGTAATGACTAGCGCGGAGCAGTTCTTC. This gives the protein CASSSVMTSAEQFF.

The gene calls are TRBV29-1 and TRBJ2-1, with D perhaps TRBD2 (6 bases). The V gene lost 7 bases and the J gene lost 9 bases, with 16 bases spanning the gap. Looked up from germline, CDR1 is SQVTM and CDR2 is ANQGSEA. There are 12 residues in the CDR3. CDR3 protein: CSALRGSGEQFF. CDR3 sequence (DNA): TGCAGCGCCCTCCGGGGGAGCGGTGAGCAGTTCTTC.

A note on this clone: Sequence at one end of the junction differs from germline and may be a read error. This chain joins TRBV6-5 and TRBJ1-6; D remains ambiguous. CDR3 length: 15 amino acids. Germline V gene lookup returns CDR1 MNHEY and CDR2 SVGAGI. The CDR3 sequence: CASSNSGLGNSPLHF. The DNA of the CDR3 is TGTGCCAGCAGTAACTCAGGTTTGGGTAATTCACCCCTCCACTTT.

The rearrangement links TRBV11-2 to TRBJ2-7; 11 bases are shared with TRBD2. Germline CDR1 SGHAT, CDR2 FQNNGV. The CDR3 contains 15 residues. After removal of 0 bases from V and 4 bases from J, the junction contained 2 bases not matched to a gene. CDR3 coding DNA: TGTGCCAGCAGCTTAGAACTAGCGGGAGTGTACGAGCAGTACTTC. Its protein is CASSLELAGVYEQYF.

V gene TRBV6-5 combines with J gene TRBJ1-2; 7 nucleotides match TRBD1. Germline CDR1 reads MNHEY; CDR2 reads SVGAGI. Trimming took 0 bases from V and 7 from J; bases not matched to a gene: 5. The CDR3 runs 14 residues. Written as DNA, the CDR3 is TGTGCCAGCAGTTACTCGACAGGGACGCTTGGCTACACCTTC. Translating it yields CASSYSTGTLGYTF.

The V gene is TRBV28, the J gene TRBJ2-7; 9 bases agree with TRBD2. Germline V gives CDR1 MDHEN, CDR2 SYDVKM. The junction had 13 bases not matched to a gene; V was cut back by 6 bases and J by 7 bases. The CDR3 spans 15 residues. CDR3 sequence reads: CASSLRREGPGEQYF. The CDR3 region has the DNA TGTGCCAGCAGCCTGAGGCGGGAGGGCCCTGGGGAGCAGTACTTC.

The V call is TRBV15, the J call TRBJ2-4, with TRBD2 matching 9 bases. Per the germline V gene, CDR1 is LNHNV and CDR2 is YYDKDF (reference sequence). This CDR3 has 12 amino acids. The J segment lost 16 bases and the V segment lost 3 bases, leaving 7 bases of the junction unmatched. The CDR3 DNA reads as TGTGCCACCAGCAGGGGAGCGGGAGGCGGCTACTTC. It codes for CATSRGAGGGYF.

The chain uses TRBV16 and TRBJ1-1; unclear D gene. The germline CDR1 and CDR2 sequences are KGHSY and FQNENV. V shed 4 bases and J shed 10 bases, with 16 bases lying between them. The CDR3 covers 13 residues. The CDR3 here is CASSPPVTPSAFF. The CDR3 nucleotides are TGTGCCAGCAGCCCACCGGTGACACCCTCAGCTTTCTTT.

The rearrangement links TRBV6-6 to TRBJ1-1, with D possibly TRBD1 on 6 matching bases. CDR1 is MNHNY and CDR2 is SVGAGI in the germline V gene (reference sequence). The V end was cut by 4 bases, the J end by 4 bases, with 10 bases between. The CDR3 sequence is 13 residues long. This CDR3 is CASSLDRLTEAFF. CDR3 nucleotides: TGTGCCAGCAGTTTGGACAGACTCACTGAAGCTTTCTTT.

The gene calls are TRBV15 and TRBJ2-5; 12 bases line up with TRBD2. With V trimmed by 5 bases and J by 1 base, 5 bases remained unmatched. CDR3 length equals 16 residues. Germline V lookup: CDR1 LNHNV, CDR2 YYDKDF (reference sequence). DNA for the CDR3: TGTGCCACCAGCCCCGGACTAGCGGGACTCCAAGAGACCCAGTACTTC. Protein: CATSPGLAGLQETQYF.

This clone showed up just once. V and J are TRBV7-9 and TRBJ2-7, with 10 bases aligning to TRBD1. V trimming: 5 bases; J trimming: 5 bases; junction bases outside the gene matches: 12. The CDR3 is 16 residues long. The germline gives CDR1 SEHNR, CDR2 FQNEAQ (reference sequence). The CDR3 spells CASSMGQGLALDEQYF. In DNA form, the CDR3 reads TGTGCCAGCAGCATGGGACAGGGGTTAGCGTTGGACGAGCAGTACTTC. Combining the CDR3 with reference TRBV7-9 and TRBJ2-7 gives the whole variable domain DTGVSQNPRHKITKRGQNVTFRCDPISEHNRLYWYRQTLGQGPEFLTYFQNEAQLEKSRLLSDRFSAERPKGSFSTLEIQRTEQGDSAMYLCASSMGQGLALDEQYFGPGTRLTVT.

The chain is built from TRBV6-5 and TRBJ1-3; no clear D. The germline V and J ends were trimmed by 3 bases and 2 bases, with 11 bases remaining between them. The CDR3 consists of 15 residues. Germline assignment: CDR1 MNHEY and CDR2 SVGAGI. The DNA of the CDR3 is TGTGCCAGCAGTTATTCATCAGATACTGGAAACACCATATATTTT. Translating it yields CASSYSSDTGNTIYF.

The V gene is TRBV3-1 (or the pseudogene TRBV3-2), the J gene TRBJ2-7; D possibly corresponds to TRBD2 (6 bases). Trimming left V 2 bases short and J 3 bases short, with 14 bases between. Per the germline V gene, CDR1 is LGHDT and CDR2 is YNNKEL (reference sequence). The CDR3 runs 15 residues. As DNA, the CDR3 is TGTGCCAGCAGCCAAACAACTAGCCGACTCTACGAGCAGTACTTC. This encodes CASSQTTSRLYEQYF.

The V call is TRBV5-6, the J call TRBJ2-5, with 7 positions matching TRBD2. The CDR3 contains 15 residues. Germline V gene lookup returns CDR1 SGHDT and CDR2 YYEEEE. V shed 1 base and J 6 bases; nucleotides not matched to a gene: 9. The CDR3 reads CASSLKLIAGQTQYF. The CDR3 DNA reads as TGTGCCAGCAGCTTGAAGTTGATAGCGGGCCAGACCCAGTACTTC.

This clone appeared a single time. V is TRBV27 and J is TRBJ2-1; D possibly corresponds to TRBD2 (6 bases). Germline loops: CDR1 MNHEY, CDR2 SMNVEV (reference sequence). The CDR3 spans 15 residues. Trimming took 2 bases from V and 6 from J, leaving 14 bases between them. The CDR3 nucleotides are TGTGCCAGCAGTTTACCCACTTCACTAGCCAATGAGCAGTTCTTC. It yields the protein CASSLPTSLANEQFF.

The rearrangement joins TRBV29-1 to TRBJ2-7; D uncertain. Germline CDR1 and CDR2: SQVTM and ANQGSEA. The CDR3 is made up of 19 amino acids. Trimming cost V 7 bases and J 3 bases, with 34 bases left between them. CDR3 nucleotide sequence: TGCAGCGCCGGAACTCCGCAAGGATCTGCATCTAACGGCGGCTACGAGCAGTACTTC. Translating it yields CSAGTPQGSASNGGYEQYF.

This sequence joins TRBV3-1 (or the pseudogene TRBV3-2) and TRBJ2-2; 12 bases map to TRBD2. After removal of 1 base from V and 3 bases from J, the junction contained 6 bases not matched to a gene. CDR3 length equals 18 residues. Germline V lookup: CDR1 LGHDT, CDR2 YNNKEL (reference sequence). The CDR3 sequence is CASSQGVLAGGHTGELFF. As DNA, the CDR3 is TGTGCCAGCAGCCAAGGGGTCCTAGCGGGAGGGCACACCGGGGAGCTGTTTTTT.

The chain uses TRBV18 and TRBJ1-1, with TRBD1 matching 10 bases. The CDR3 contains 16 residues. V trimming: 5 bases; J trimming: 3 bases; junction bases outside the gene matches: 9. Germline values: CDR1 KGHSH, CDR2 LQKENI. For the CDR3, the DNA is TGTGCCAGCTCATCGACAGGGGGCCGTACGGACACTGAAGCTTTCTTT. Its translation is CASSSTGGRTDTEAFF.